This T cell receptor beta chain derives from a study of blood T cell repertoires in COVID-19. For the study at large: Sources were T cells, B-cell-depleted T cells, or PBMCs; the material itself was cDNA or gDNA.

Germline V gives CDR1 KGHSH, CDR2 LQKENI. With 2 bases removed from V and 8 bases from J, the gap between germline ends came to 18 bases. There are 16 residues in the CDR3. Original methodology: Amplification with reference gene primers provided the estimates of nucleated cell counts. Assay: immunoSEQ multiplex PCR; the TCRdb copy retains only in-frame clones and omits some. V, J and clone size are taken as reported in that table, and D and trimming were inferred from the DNA itself. In the table there are more than 400,000 clones, 75% to 90% of which are singletons. The sequence was obtained from a human donor in a cohort sampled during active COVID-19. The rearrangement links TRBV18 to TRBJ1-4, with D tentatively TRBD1 (6 bases). What was sequenced was peripheral blood. CDR3 nucleotides: TGTGCCAGCTCACCAGCGATAGGGGGTTCAGACGAAAAACTGTTTTTT. The encoded protein is CASSPAIGGSDEKLFF. Full variable domain (remainder filled in from reference TRBV18 and TRBJ1-4): NAGVMQNPRHLVRRRGQEARLRCSPMKGHSHVYWYRQLPEEGLKFMVYLQKENIIDESGMPKERFSAEFPKEGPSILRIQQVVRGDSAAYFCASSPAIGGSDEKLFFGSGTQLSVL.